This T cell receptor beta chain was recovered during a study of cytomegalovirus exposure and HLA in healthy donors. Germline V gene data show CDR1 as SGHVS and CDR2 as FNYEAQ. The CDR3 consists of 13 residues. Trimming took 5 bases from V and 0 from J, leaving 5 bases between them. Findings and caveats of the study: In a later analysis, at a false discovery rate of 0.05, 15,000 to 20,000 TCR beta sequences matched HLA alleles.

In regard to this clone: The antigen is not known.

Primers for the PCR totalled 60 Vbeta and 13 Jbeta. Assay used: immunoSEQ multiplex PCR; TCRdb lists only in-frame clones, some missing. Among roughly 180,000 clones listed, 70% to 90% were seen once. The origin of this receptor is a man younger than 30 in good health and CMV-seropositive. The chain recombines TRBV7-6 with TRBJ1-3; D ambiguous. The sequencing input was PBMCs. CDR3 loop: CASSRGSGNTIYF. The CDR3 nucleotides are TGTGCCAGCAGCCGGGGCTCTGGAAACACCATATATTTT.